One TCR beta chain is described in this entry. The antigen is not known. The data are from a study of radiotherapy plus CTLA-4 blockade in lung cancer. Across the whole study: In less than 20% of patients, objective responses were seen; 31% had disease control.

Findings of the study overall: Best predicting response, reportedly, were early blood T cell clone dynamics, with interferon-beta.

The data were produced by immunoSEQ multiplex PCR, yet TCRdb's version contains in-frame clones alone and is incomplete. This table holds approximately 77,000 clones, about 84% found once. The receptor's source is a human donor with non-small cell lung cancer who had stable disease on radiotherapy plus ipilimumab. The sequencing used peripheral blood, collected from a patient treated with radiotherapy plus ipilimumab.

The CDR3, as DNA: TGTGCCAGCTCACTGACTAGCGGGAGGAAGAATGAGCAGTTCTTC. Encoded protein: CASSLTSGRKNEQFF. The chain is built from TRBV18 and TRBJ2-1; 13 bases map to TRBD2. Germline loops: CDR1 KGHSH, CDR2 LQKENI. Trimming took 4 bases from V and 7 from J; bases not matched to a gene: 4. The CDR3 loop spans 15 amino acids.